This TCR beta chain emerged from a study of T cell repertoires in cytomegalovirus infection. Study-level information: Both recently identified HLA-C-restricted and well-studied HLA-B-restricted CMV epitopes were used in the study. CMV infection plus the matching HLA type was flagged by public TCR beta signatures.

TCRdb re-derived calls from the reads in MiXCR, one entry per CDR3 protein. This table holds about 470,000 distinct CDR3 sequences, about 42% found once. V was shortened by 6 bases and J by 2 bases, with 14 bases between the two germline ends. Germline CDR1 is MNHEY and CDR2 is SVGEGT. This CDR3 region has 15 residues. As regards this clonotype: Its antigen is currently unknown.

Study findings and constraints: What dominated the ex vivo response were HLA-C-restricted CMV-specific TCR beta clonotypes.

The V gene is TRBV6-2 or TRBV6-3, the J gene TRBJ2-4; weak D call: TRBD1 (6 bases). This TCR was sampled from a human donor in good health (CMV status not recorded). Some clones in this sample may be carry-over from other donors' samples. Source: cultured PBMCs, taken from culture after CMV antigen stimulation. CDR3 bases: TGTGCCAGCAGCTCGACAGGAAAGACCAAAAACATTCAGTACTTC. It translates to CASSSTGKTKNIQYF.